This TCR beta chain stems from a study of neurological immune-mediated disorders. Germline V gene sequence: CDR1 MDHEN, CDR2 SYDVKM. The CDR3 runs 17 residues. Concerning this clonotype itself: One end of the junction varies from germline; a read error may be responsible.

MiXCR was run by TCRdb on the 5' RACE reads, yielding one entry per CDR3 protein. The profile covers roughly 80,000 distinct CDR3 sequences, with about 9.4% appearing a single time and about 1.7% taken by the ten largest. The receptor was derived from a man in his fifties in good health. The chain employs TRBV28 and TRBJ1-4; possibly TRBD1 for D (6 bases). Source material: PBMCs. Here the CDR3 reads CVSSPLRGAQRNEKLFF. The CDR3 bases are TGTGTCAGCAGCCCTCTTCGGGGGGCGCAAAGGAATGAAAAGCTGTTTTTT.